These 24 T cell receptor beta chains were sequenced from one sample in a study of T cell clones after liver transplantation. Profiling relied on immunoSEQ multiplex PCR, and the TCRdb table lists in-frame clones only, not all of them. The repertoire holds roughly 51,000 clones, with approximately 71% as singletons. The material sequenced was CD4+ T cells from blood, taken more than 52 months after liver transplant. Source of these receptors: a human patient who received a liver transplant. The graft donor may have given rise to some T cells.

This clone was counted between two and nine times. The V gene is TRBV27, the J gene TRBJ1-3; 7 bases fit TRBD1. With 2 bases clipped from V and 3 bases from J, the junction kept 16 bases outside the gene matches. Germline CDR1 reads MNHEY; CDR2 reads SMNVEV (reference sequence). The CDR3 sequence is 19 residues long. CDR3 sequence reads: CASSLKGRRDRDFGNTIYF. The CDR3 region has the DNA TGTGCCAGCAGTTTAAAGGGGCGGCGGGACAGAGACTTTGGAAACACCATATATTTT.

The CDR3 nucleotides are TGCAGCGTTGAAATGGATTTAAACTATGGCTACACCTTC. This codes for CSVEMDLNYGYTF. The chain couples TRBV29-1 to TRBJ1-2; unclear D gene. The CDR3 has 13 residues. CDR1 is SQVTM and CDR2 is ANQGSEA in the germline V gene. The germline V and J ends were trimmed by 2 bases and 2 bases, with 9 bases remaining between them. The whole variable domain, filled in from reference TRBV29-1 and TRBJ1-2, reads SAVISQKPSRDICQRGTSLTIQCQVDSQVTMMFWYRQQPGQSLTLIATANQGSEATYESGFVIDKFPISRPNLTFSTLTVSNMSPEDSSIYLCSVEMDLNYGYTFGSGTRLTVV.

This clone was detected a few times. The chain has TRBV18 and TRBJ1-1, with D uncertain. With 11 bases removed from V and 3 bases from J, the gap between germline ends came to 16 bases. The CDR3 loop spans 13 amino acids. Germline loops: CDR1 KGHSH, CDR2 LQKENI. The CDR3 DNA follows: TGTGCCTCCAGCCGGGGTACGGACACTGAAGCTTTCTTT. It encodes CASSRGTDTEAFF.

The J gene is TRBJ2-1, the V gene TRBV28, with D possibly matching TRBD2 (6 bases). The CDR3 is 15 residues long. Deletions cut 6 bases from V and 7 bases from J, with 19 bases between. In germline, CDR1 is MDHEN, CDR2 SYDVKM. CDR3 nucleotides: TGTGCCAGCAGCCCCCGGGGGTCAAACACGAATGAGCAGTTCTTC. This codes for CASSPRGSNTNEQFF.

This clone was recorded only once. The chain recombines TRBV19 with TRBJ1-6; D unclear. V was cut by 4 bases and J by 5 bases, with 9 bases left in between. The germline gives CDR1 LNHDA, CDR2 SQIVND (reference sequence). The CDR3 has 14 amino acids. CDR3 coding DNA: TGTGCCAGTAGTACGCGCCAGAATAATTCACCCCTCCACTTT. Translated, it gives CASSTRQNNSPLHF.

V gene TRBV5-4 combines with J gene TRBJ2-7; D is unresolved. V lost 1 base and J lost 4, with 12 bases in between. The CDR3 is 14 amino acids. Germline CDR1 SGHNT, CDR2 YYREEE (reference sequence). Written as DNA, the CDR3 is TGTGCCAGCAGCTTGTACGGTGTAACTTACGAGCAGTACTTC. It is translated as CASSLYGVTYEQYF. The variable domain in full, with the rest retrieved from reference TRBV5-4 and TRBJ2-7, is ETGVTQSPTHLIKTRGQQVTLRCSSQSGHNTVSWYQQALGQGPQFIFQYYREEENGRGNFPPRFSGLQFPNYSSELNVNALELDDSALYLCASSLYGVTYEQYFGPGTRLTVT.

V and J are TRBV14 and TRBJ1-2, with 7 bases fitting TRBD1. Trimming at V came to 4 bases and at J to 6 bases, leaving 11 bases not matched to a gene. The germline gives CDR1 SGHDN, CDR2 FVKESK. This CDR3 comprises 15 residues. DNA of the CDR3: TGTGCCAGCAGCCGTCAGAGGGGGCCGGTTGATGGCTACACCTTC. Residues: CASSRQRGPVDGYTF. Supplemented by reference TRBV14 and TRBJ1-2, the full variable domain reads EAGVTQFPSHSVIEKGQTVTLRCDPISGHDNLYWYRRVMGKEIKFLLHFVKESKQDESGMPNNRFLAERTGGTYSTLKVQPAELEDSGVYFCASSRQRGPVDGYTFGSGTRLTVV.

The CDR3 DNA follows: TGCAGCGTTGCCGAAGGGGGAAGCACTAATGAAAAACTGTTTTTT. It is translated as CSVAEGGSTNEKLFF. This chain joins TRBV29-1 and TRBJ1-4; D may be TRBD1 (6 bases). Germline V gives CDR1 SQVTM, CDR2 ANQGSEA. The CDR3 has 15 amino acids. Trimming took off 4 bases at V and 2 bases at J, with 14 bases between the two ends.

The chain uses TRBV11-3 and TRBJ2-3, with D possibly being TRBD2 (6 bases). Germline CDR1 is SGHNT and CDR2 is YENEEA. The CDR3 covers 13 residues. With 4 bases removed from V and 8 bases from J, the gap between germline ends came to 13 bases. CDR3 bases: TGTGCCAGCAGCTCTCAAGTGGGGGGTACGCAGTATTTT. Translating gives CASSSQVGGTQYF.

The V call is TRBV6-9, the J call TRBJ2-7; a weak D match, TRBD1 (5 bases). Trimming took 4 bases from V and 2 from J, leaving 12 bases between them. The germline V gene has CDR1 MNHGY and CDR2 SVAAGI. The CDR3 is 14 residues long. The CDR3 bases are TGTGCCAGCAGTTCAGGCCAGGGAACCTACGAGCAGTACTTC. Its translation: CASSSGQGTYEQYF.

This clone showed up just a few times. The chain links TRBV4-1 to TRBJ2-1; D could derive from TRBD1 or TRBD2 (5 bases each). Germline V lookup: CDR1 MGHRA, CDR2 YSYEKL. The V end lost 4 bases, the J end lost 2 bases, and 12 bases lay between the germline ends. The CDR3 loop spans 15 amino acids. As DNA, the CDR3 is TGCGCCAGCAGCCCTGGAGAGGGACCCTACAATGAGCAGTTCTTC. Translation gives CASSPGEGPYNEQFF.

This rearrangement joins TRBV18 to TRBJ1-2; D unclear. Germline V gene sequence: CDR1 KGHSH, CDR2 LQKENI. The V end was cut by 3 bases, the J end by 6 bases, with 11 bases between. The CDR3 loop spans 13 amino acids. CDR3 DNA sequence: TGTGCCAGCTCACCGTATTCAGGAGATGGCTACACCTTC. Translation: CASSPYSGDGYTF.

This sequence joins TRBV7-8 and TRBJ1-1; D call uncertain. This CDR3 has 15 residues. Looked up from germline, CDR1 is SGHVS and CDR2 is FQNEAQ. Trimming removed 3 bases at V and 0 bases at J, with 11 bases between. The CDR3 sequence: CASSFSRQVNTEAFF. For the CDR3, the DNA is TGTGCCAGCAGCTTTTCCCGGCAGGTGAACACTGAAGCTTTCTTT.

V usage is TRBV5-4 and J usage is TRBJ2-3; 10 bases map to TRBD2. CDR1 and CDR2 from the germline V gene are SGHNT and YYREEE (reference sequence). V shed 4 bases and J 6 bases; nucleotides not matched to a gene: 8. CDR3 length: 15 amino acids. The CDR3: CASSLRGAGGDTQYF. The CDR3 DNA is TGTGCCAGCAGCCTCAGAGGAGCGGGGGGGGATACGCAGTATTTT. The full variable domain, with the rest looked up from reference TRBV5-4 and TRBJ2-3, is ETGVTQSPTHLIKTRGQQVTLRCSSQSGHNTVSWYQQALGQGPQFIFQYYREEENGRGNFPPRFSGLQFPNYSSELNVNALELDDSALYLCASSLRGAGGDTQYFGPGTRLTVL.

V gene TRBV5-1 combines with J gene TRBJ2-2, with 14 bases that match TRBD2. Germline V gene lookup returns CDR1 SGHRS and CDR2 YFSETQ. V gave up 1 base and J gave up 6 bases; unmatched junction bases: 5. CDR3 length: 17 amino acids. CDR3 nucleotides: TGCGCCAGCAGCTTGAAGACTAGCGGGGGGGCCGCCGGGGAGCTGTTTTTT. It specifies CASSLKTSGGAAGELFF.

The sample holds a few counts of this clone. The chain is built from TRBV6-5 and TRBJ1-1, with D hard to call. The CDR3 consists of 14 residues. The germline V and J ends were trimmed by 6 bases and 0 bases, with 11 bases remaining between them. Germline CDR1 MNHEY, CDR2 SVGAGI. This CDR3 is CASSRRNMNTEAFF. CDR3 in DNA: TGTGCCAGCAGCCGCCGGAACATGAACACTGAAGCTTTCTTT.

This sequence joins TRBV5-4 and TRBJ2-6, with D hard to call. The CDR3 consists of 15 residues. Per the germline V gene, CDR1 is SGHNT and CDR2 is YYREEE (reference sequence). The V gene lost 1 base and the J gene lost 1 base, with 6 bases spanning the gap. The CDR3 sequence: CASSLSWSGANVLTF. CDR3 in DNA: TGTGCCAGCAGCTTGTCGTGGTCTGGGGCCAACGTCCTGACTTTC.

CDR3 bases: TGTGCCAGCATGACGAGCTCCTATAATTCACCCCTCCACTTT. It codes for CASMTSSYNSPLHF. The rearrangement joins TRBV2 to TRBJ1-6; D call uncertain. The V end lost 7 bases, the J end lost 0 bases, and 7 bases lay between the germline ends. The CDR3 runs to 14 residues. Per germline, CDR1 SNHLY and CDR2 FYNNEI.

This clone showed up just a few times. The V gene is TRBV4-2, the J gene TRBJ1-3; the D is unclear. V shed 0 bases and J shed 3 bases, with 6 bases lying between them. The CDR3 is 14 amino acids. Germline-derived CDR1 and CDR2 are LGHNA and YNFKEQ. The CDR3 protein is CASSQDKGGNTIYF. The CDR3 DNA reads TGTGCCAGCAGCCAAGACAAGGGTGGAAACACCATATATTTT.

This clone appeared once. The chain carries TRBV2 and TRBJ1-2, with a weak D call TRBD1 (5 bases). V lost 6 bases and J 7 bases, leaving 15 bases between the germline ends. The CDR3 totals 13 residues. Germline V gives CDR1 SNHLY, CDR2 FYNNEI. The CDR3 loop reads CASRISQGAGYTF. The DNA for the CDR3 is TGTGCCAGCAGGATATCCCAGGGAGCTGGCTACACCTTC.

CDR3 loop: CASSPTGQGSKPQHF. The CDR3 DNA follows: TGTGCCAGCAGCCCCACGGGGCAGGGGTCGAAGCCCCAGCATTTT. The genes are TRBV9 and TRBJ1-5, with D possibly matching TRBD1 (6 bases). CDR1 is SGDLS and CDR2 is YYNGEE in the germline V gene. Trimming removed 4 bases at V and 8 bases at J, with 19 bases between. This CDR3 spans 15 amino acids.

The V call is TRBV6-5, the J call TRBJ2-7, with D unclear. The CDR3 is made up of 14 amino acids. Germline V CDR1 and CDR2: MNHEY, SVGAGI. V was clipped by 8 bases and J by 3 bases, with 17 bases between them. CDR3 sequence: CASAEAIPHYEQYF. CDR3 DNA sequence: TGTGCCAGCGCAGAGGCGATCCCTCACTACGAGCAGTACTTC.

The chain couples TRBV27 to TRBJ1-4, with unresolved D. The CDR3 is 14 amino acids. Germline-derived CDR1 and CDR2 are MNHEY and SMNVEV (reference sequence). V was trimmed by 5 bases and J by 8 bases, leaving 15 bases between them. In nucleotides, the CDR3 is TGTGCCAGCAGTCCCACCTTAACGGGGGAAAAACTGTTTTTT. Its translation: CASSPTLTGEKLFF.

The chain couples TRBV30 to TRBJ1-3; D unresolved. This CDR3 comprises 13 residues. V was clipped by 4 bases and J by 0 bases, with 7 bases between them. Germline CDR1 GTSNPN, CDR2 SVGIG (reference sequence). The CDR3 loop reads CAWTWSSGNTIYF. CDR3 bases: TGTGCCTGGACCTGGTCCTCTGGAAACACCATATATTTT.